A selection of T cell receptor beta chains follows, all from one sample in a study of PD-L1 blockade in urothelial cancer. This table comes from immunoSEQ multiplex PCR, and its TCRdb copy is limited to in-frame clones, with some not included. The sample has roughly 51,000 clones, about 85% seen once; the top ten hold approximately 1.8%. Sample: PBMCs, taken around atezolizumab (anti-PD-L1) treatment. Every receptor here comes from a middle-aged man with urothelial cancer. The CDR3 runs from the conserved cysteine through the conserved F or W. A D gene is named only where the DNA matches it firmly. Size is omitted from some rows. Given values are once, few, many or a class for expanded clones.

TRBD1 | TRBJ1-1 | - | TRBV7-9 | TGTGCCAGCAGCCCGAGGGACAGGGAGATGAACACTGAAGCTTTCTTT | CASSPRDREMNTEAFF
TRBD2 | TRBJ2-7 | once | TRBV6-4 | TGTGCCAGCAGTGACTCGAATAGGCGCCTAGCGGTCTACGAGCAGTACTTC | CASSDSNRRLAVYEQYF
- | TRBJ1-3 | - | TRBV6-5 | TGTGCCAGCAGTTACGTAGTTCTAGAAGGAAACACCATATATTTT | CASSYVVLEGNTIYF
- | TRBJ2-7 | - | TRBV29-1 | TGCAGGGACCTATACAGGACCCGCGAGCAGTACTTC | CRDLYRTREQYF
TRBD2 | TRBJ2-5 | - | TRBV4-1 | TGCGCCAGCAGCCAGGGACTAGCGGAAGAGACCCAGTACTTC | CASSQGLAEETQYF
- | TRBJ2-7 | - | TRBV28 | TGTGCCAGCAGTTCCTCTACGATTGGCTCCTACGAGCAGTACTTC | CASSSSTIGSYEQYF
- | TRBJ2-7 | few | TRBV27 | TGTGCCAGCAGTTCTACTAGCAAGGGCGAGCAGTACTTC | CASSSTSKGEQYF
- | TRBJ2-6 | - | TRBV5-1 | TGCGCCAGCAGGCCAGCTGGGGCCAACGTCCTGACTTTC | CASRPAGANVLTF
- | TRBJ2-1 | - | TRBV10-3 | TGTGCCATCAGTGAGTCGAAGACTATCCATGAGCAGTTCTTC | CAISESKTIHEQFF
- | TRBJ2-7 | - | TRBV6-6 | TGTGCCAGCAGACGCTCCCGTCTCTCCCCTACCTACGAGCAGTACTTC | CASRRSRLSPTYEQYF
- | TRBJ2-1 | - | TRBV19 | TGTGCCAGTAGTCCCCGACCAGGCCACAATGAGCAGTTCTTC | CASSPRPGHNEQFF
TRBD1 | TRBJ2-5 | - | TRBV29-1 | TGCAGCGTTGAAGAGAACAGGGGGCAAGAGACCCAGTACTTC | CSVEENRGQETQYF
- | TRBJ1-1 | - | TRBV15 | TGTGCCACCAGCAGAGATCAGGTCACAGGGTACATGAACACTGAAGCTTTCTTT | CATSRDQVTGYMNTEAFF
- | TRBJ1-1 | - | TRBV28 | TGTGCCACCGTCGGATGGGGGCGCTTGAACACTGAAGCTTTCTTT | CATVGWGRLNTEAFF